The T cell receptor beta chain described here comes from a study of CXCR3-negative and CXCR3-positive naive CD8 T cells. Broader study findings: Memory cells showed distinct TRBV-TRBJ patterns, while the two naive subsets matched. Hydrophobicity was higher for TRB CDR3s found in CXCR3-positive naive cells than in CXCR3-negative naive cells. Naive subsets displayed similar surface CD5, and TCR strength was inferred from TRB CDR3 properties.

UMI-labeled TRB cDNA libraries were prepared by 5' RACE. Reprocessing the 5' RACE reads, TCRdb reports a single entry for every CDR3 protein and omits DNA. The ten most abundant clones cover around 0.51% of a sample with 50,000 to 60,000 distinct CDR3 sequences. Comment on this clonotype: The antigen is undetermined.

This CDR3 has 15 amino acids. The germline CDR1 and CDR2 sequences are SGHTA and FQGTGA. The chain joins TRBV7-3 to TRBJ2-1; absent DNA, TCRdb's TRBD2 call cannot be checked. The receptor was isolated from a human donor in good health. Some clones in this sample may be carry-over from other donors' samples. Sequenced input: naive CXCR3+ CD8+ T cells from blood. Subset indicated: CD45RO-CCR7+CD27+CD95- naive CD8+ T cells expressing CXCR3 (TNR3+). The CDR3 sequence is CASSPSWQSYNEQFF.